The clone carrying this TCR beta chain showed up many times. With V trimmed by 1 base and J by 5 bases, 6 bases remained unmatched. The V gene's germline CDR1 is SGHTA and CDR2 FQGNSA. The CDR3 is 15 residues long. TCRdb re-analysed the RT-PCR reads in MiXCR, keeping a single row per CDR3 protein. Here the sample spans about 680,000 distinct CDR3 sequences, approximately 15% being singletons. The TCR sequence derives from a female donor in good health, serving as a healthy control. The sequencing sample was made of memory CD4+ T cells from blood. The rearrangement uses TRBV7-2 and TRBJ2-7, with 9 bases identical to TRBD2. CDR3 bases: TGTGCCAGCAGCTTAGGAGCGGGGGGCATCGACGAGCAGTACTTC. This gives the protein CASSLGAGGIDEQYF.